This TCR beta chain was identified in a study of identical twins. TCRdb itself ran the 5' RACE reads through MiXCR, one entry per CDR3 protein. Among about 280,000 distinct CDR3 sequences, under 9.5% were seen once, and the ten largest hold more than 2%. Only a few counts were recorded for this clonotype. The CDR3 has 16 amino acids. The germline CDR1 and CDR2 sequences are LNHDA and SQIVND (reference sequence). Trimming took off 2 bases at V and 1 base at J, with 11 bases between the two ends. These data were likewise used in another study, on yellow fever vaccine responses in identical twins.

The rearrangement uses TRBV19 and TRBJ2-2; tentative D call: TRBD1 (5 bases). This sequence was found in a woman in her late teens or twenties in good health. The material sequenced was memory (CD45RO+) T cells sorted from blood. The DNA of the CDR3 is TGTGCCAGTAGTATAAGCCAGGGAATGAACACCGGGGAGCTGTTTTTT. Residues: CASSISQGMNTGELFF.